The TCR beta chain under discussion was sequenced for a study of shared clonotypes between healthy human individuals. Using immunoSEQ multiplex PCR, the repertoire was profiled, and TCRdb retains in-frame clones only, with some absent. The profile shows some 2,500,000 clones, 90% to 95% of them singletons. About this clone itself: Its antigen is unknown.

Findings of the study overall: Among donors, sharing of clonotypes was expected to be affected by sequencing depth.

The sequencing input was naive CD4+ T cells from PBMCs. Subset described: CD45RA+ positively selected. The receptor was derived from a man aged 18 to 35 in good health. Some clones in this sample may be carry-over from other donors' samples.

The CDR3 DNA follows: TGTGCCAGCAGCTCTCGACGTGATGAAAAACTGTTTTTT. It yields the protein CASSSRRDEKLFF. V usage is TRBV11-2 and J usage is TRBJ1-4, with unresolved D. CDR1 is SGHAT and CDR2 is FQNNGV in the germline V gene. V was shortened by 4 bases and J by 6 bases, with 9 bases between the two germline ends. The CDR3 totals 13 residues.